Listed here are 9 T cell receptor beta chains from one sample, sequenced in a study of cytomegalovirus exposure and HLA in healthy donors. The PCR employed 60 Vbeta primers together with 13 Jbeta primers. Assay used: immunoSEQ multiplex PCR; TCRdb lists only in-frame clones, some missing. The data contain approximately 160,000 clones, around 80% of them seen just once; the ten biggest clones take up 0.7% to 0.95%. The sample taken for sequencing was PBMCs. The receptors originated from a young woman in good health and CMV-seronegative.

The CDR3 DNA reads as TGTGCCATCAGTGAGTCGCCGGGACTAGCGGGAGGTAGGGGCAATGAGCAGTTCTTC. Protein sequence: CAISESPGLAGGRGNEQFF. This chain links TRBV10-3 with TRBJ2-1, with 15 bases fitting TRBD2. V shed 0 bases and J 6 bases; nucleotides not matched to a gene: 9. The CDR3 is 19 residues long. Germline V gene sequence: CDR1 ENHRY, CDR2 SYGVKD.

The genes are TRBV4-3 and TRBJ1-3; D gene unclear. The CDR3 totals 15 residues. V was clipped by 1 base and J by 2 bases, with 9 bases between them. Germline loops: CDR1 LGHNA, CDR2 YSLEER. The CDR3 DNA reads TGCGCCAGCAGCCAAGTGGGCCAGGCTGGAAACACCATATATTTT. This encodes CASSQVGQAGNTIYF.

V gene TRBV28 combines with J gene TRBJ2-5; 11 bases align to TRBD1. Germline CDR1 reads MDHEN; CDR2 reads SYDVKM. The CDR3 is 15 amino acids. Trimming cost V 5 bases and J 4 bases; bases outside gene matches: 6. The CDR3 coding sequence is TGTGCCAGCAGTCAAAGGACAGGGGGCATAGAGACCCAGTACTTC. Protein: CASSQRTGGIETQYF.

The chain combines TRBV7-9 with TRBJ2-7, with 8 bases identical to TRBD1. The CDR3 covers 13 residues. After removal of 5 bases from V and 8 bases from J, the junction contained 8 bases not matched to a gene. Germline-derived CDR1 and CDR2 are SEHNR and FQNEAQ (reference sequence). CDR3 sequence: CASSPGTGGQQYF. In nucleotides, the CDR3 is TGTGCCAGCAGCCCCGGGACAGGTGGGCAGCAGTACTTC.

This chain joins TRBV2 and TRBJ1-2; 7 bases map to TRBD1. Germline CDR1 SNHLY, CDR2 FYNNEI. V was clipped by 8 bases and J by 3 bases; unmatched bases: 12. This CDR3 region has 15 residues. The CDR3 loop reads CASRLSGTVYYGYTF. CDR3 coding DNA: TGTGCCAGCCGTCTCTCCGGGACAGTCTACTATGGCTACACCTTC.

V and J are TRBV6-6 and TRBJ2-7; TRBD1 matches at 11 bases. The J segment lost 2 bases and the V segment lost 6 bases, leaving 3 bases of the junction unmatched. The CDR3 covers 14 residues. Germline V gene lookup returns CDR1 MNHNY and CDR2 SVGAGI (reference sequence). CDR3 DNA: TGTGCCAGCAGGGGGACAGGGGGGACCTACGAGCAGTACTTC. It codes for CASRGTGGTYEQYF.

The chain is built from TRBV27 and TRBJ1-5; 10 bases are a match to TRBD1. V was pared by 5 bases and J by 3 bases, with 4 bases of the junction left unmatched. Per the germline V gene, CDR1 is MNHEY and CDR2 is SMNVEV (reference sequence). The CDR3 spans 15 residues. CDR3 DNA: TGTGCCAGCAGTCGGGACAGGGGAAACAATCAGCCCCAGCATTTT. Translation gives CASSRDRGNNQPQHF.

This chain uses TRBV25-1 with TRBJ2-7; TRBD1 aligns across 11 bases. Germline values: CDR1 MGHDK, CDR2 SYGVNS. This CDR3 contains 18 residues. V lost 5 bases, J lost 1 base, and 13 bases stayed unmatched. Here the CDR3 DNA reads TGTGCCAGCAGTAATCTAGAGGGGGACAGGGGGTTTTCCTACGAGCAGTACTTC. Amino acid sequence: CASSNLEGDRGFSYEQYF.

The V call is TRBV28, the J call TRBJ1-5; no firm D call. Trimming shortened V by 10 bases and J by 6 bases, and 13 bases separated the two germline ends. Germline loops: CDR1 MDHEN, CDR2 SYDVKM. CDR3 length: 12 residues. For the CDR3, the DNA is TGTGCCACCCTACGCCGGAGTCAGCCCCAGCATTTT. This translates into CATLRRSQPQHF.